The 22 T cell receptor beta chains in this list originate from one sample, sequenced in a study of cytomegalovirus exposure and HLA in healthy donors. PCR employed 60 Vbeta and 13 Jbeta primers. TCRdb's table, derived via immunoSEQ multiplex PCR, lists solely in-frame clones and lacks some. The sample has 50,000 to 70,000 clones, 80% seen once. The sample comprised PBMCs. Receptors were obtained from a woman aged 40-49 years in good health and CMV-seronegative.

V gene TRBV5-1 combines with J gene TRBJ1-6; TRBD1 is a possible D gene (5 bases). The germline V gene has CDR1 SGHRS and CDR2 YFSETQ. This CDR3 region has 16 residues. The V gene lost 0 bases and the J gene lost 10 bases, with 17 bases spanning the gap. CDR3 amino acids: CASSLVFGGSESPLHF. The CDR3, as DNA: TGCGCCAGCAGCTTGGTATTTGGGGGGAGTGAGTCACCCCTCCACTTT.

This clone was observed a few times. The CDR3 here is CASSLTLAGNNEQFF. The CDR3 DNA reads TGTGCCAGCAGCTTAACGCTAGCGGGGAACAATGAGCAGTTCTTC. The rearrangement joins TRBV7-9 to TRBJ2-1; 9 bases map to TRBD2. Germline trimming cut 2 bases from V and 5 bases from J; bases unmatched to any gene: 4. This CDR3 is built from 15 residues. From germline, CDR1 is SEHNR and CDR2 FQNEAQ (reference sequence).

V is TRBV28 and J is TRBJ2-5; the D gene is possibly TRBD2 (6 bases). The J call may be incorrect, as the DNA end agrees better with TRBJ2-7. Germline V gene sequence: CDR1 MDHEN, CDR2 SYDVKM. The CDR3 is 15 amino acids. DNA for the CDR3: TGTGCCAGCATCCCCCTCGGGACTGCCAGTTACGAGCAGTACTTC. It translates to CASIPLGTASYEQYF.

The gene calls are TRBV28 and TRBJ1-5, with 7 bases aligning to TRBD1. The germline gives CDR1 MDHEN, CDR2 SYDVKM. The V and J ends lost 3 bases and 11 bases, in that order; junction bases with no gene match: 10. The CDR3 contains 14 residues. The CDR3 coding sequence is TGTGCCAGCAGTTTCCGGGACAGTGGTTCGTCCCAGCATTTT. It translates to CASSFRDSGSSQHF.

V is TRBV27 and J is TRBJ1-2, with D maybe TRBD1 (5 bases). The V end lost 1 base, the J end lost 4 bases, and 13 bases lay between the germline ends. CDR1 MNHEY and CDR2 SMNVEV come from the germline V gene (reference sequence). CDR3 length equals 15 residues. CDR3 nucleotide sequence: TGTGCCAGCAGTTTATATTCCAGGGAGGGCTATGGCTACACCTTC. Translation: CASSLYSREGYGYTF.

The chain combines TRBV4-1 with TRBJ2-3; 10 nucleotides align to TRBD1. There are 16 residues in the CDR3. The V and J ends lost 2 bases and 4 bases, in that order; junction bases with no gene match: 6. Germline CDR1 reads MGHRA; CDR2 reads YSYEKL. The CDR3 protein is CASSQTPGTGADTQYF. The CDR3 DNA sequence: TGCGCCAGCAGCCAAACACCCGGGACAGGGGCAGATACGCAGTATTTT.

This clone is a singleton in its sample. The gene calls are TRBV9 and TRBJ2-3, with 7 positions matching TRBD2. V shed 2 bases and J 4 bases; nucleotides not matched to a gene: 4. Germline CDR1 is SGDLS and CDR2 is YYNGEE. This CDR3 is 14 amino acids long. The CDR3 DNA is TGTGCCAGCAGCGTTGGGAGGGCTGCAGATACGCAGTATTTT. Its translation: CASSVGRAADTQYF.

This chain joins TRBV19 and TRBJ2-2; TRBD2 is a possible D gene (5 bases). Trimming shortened V by 6 bases and J by 2 bases, and 13 bases separated the two germline ends. Germline CDR1 is LNHDA and CDR2 is SQIVND (reference sequence). The CDR3 contains 15 residues. The CDR3 coding sequence is TGTGCCAGTAGCCCGATGGGAGTTAACACCGGGGAGCTGTTTTTT. It is translated as CASSPMGVNTGELFF. Combining the CDR3 with reference TRBV19 and TRBJ2-2 gives the whole variable domain DGGITQSPKYLFRKEGQNVTLSCEQNLNHDAMYWYRQDPGQGLRLIYYSQIVNDFQKGDIAEGYSVSREKKESFPLTVTSAQKNPTAFYLCASSPMGVNTGELFFGEGSRLTVL.

This rearrangement joins TRBV6-1 to TRBJ2-3, with 9 bases identical to TRBD2. V lost 6 bases, J lost 1 base, and 8 bases stayed unmatched. Germline V gene sequence: CDR1 MNHNS, CDR2 SASEGT. The CDR3 is 16 amino acids. CDR3 amino acids: CASRELRTSGTDTQYF. The CDR3 DNA reads TGTGCCAGCAGGGAACTACGGACTAGCGGCACAGATACGCAGTATTTT.

The gene calls are TRBV5-4 and TRBJ1-2; tentatively, D is TRBD1 (5 bases). The CDR3 spans 14 residues. The germline V gene has CDR1 SGHNT and CDR2 YYREEE (reference sequence). V lost 4 bases and J lost 3, with 13 bases in between. The CDR3 bases are TGTGCCAGCAGCCAGACCGGGGGTGACTATGGCTACACCTTC. Translated, it gives CASSQTGGDYGYTF.

V is TRBV28 and J is TRBJ1-1; D is uncertain. V lost 5 bases and J 3 bases, leaving 13 bases between the germline ends. CDR1 MDHEN and CDR2 SYDVKM come from the germline V gene. The CDR3 loop spans 14 amino acids. CDR3: CASSLETGYTEAFF. Written as DNA, the CDR3 is TGTGCCAGCAGTCTAGAGACGGGGTACACTGAAGCTTTCTTT. Variable domain in full (rest from reference TRBV28 and TRBJ1-1): DVKVTQSSRYLVKRTGEKVFLECVQDMDHENMFWYRQDPGLGLRLIYFSYDVKMKEKGDIPEGYSVSREKKERFSLILESASTNQTSMYLCASSLETGYTEAFFGQGTRLTVV.

The rearrangement uses TRBV27 and TRBJ2-2; 8 nucleotides agree with TRBD2. The CDR3 runs to 15 residues. The trim removed 4 bases at V and 6 bases at J, leaving 7 bases unmatched. Germline assignment: CDR1 MNHEY and CDR2 SMNVEV (reference sequence). CDR3 sequence reads: CASSSNAGLAGELFF. The CDR3 DNA reads as TGTGCCAGCAGTTCCAACGCGGGACTAGCCGGGGAGCTGTTTTTT.

The V call is TRBV6-6, the J call TRBJ2-1, with 8 bases matching TRBD2. The V and J ends lost 6 bases and 7 bases, in that order; junction bases with no gene match: 2. Germline assignment: CDR1 MNHNY and CDR2 SVGAGI (reference sequence). The CDR3 is 12 residues long. CDR3 DNA sequence: TGTGCCAGCAGCGGGACTAGAAATGAGCAGTTCTTC. It yields the protein CASSGTRNEQFF.

CDR3 in amino acids: CASSLNPGSPTMEETQYF. The CDR3 nucleotides are TGCGCCAGCAGCCTGAATCCCGGTAGCCCGACCATGGAAGAGACCCAGTACTTC. The rearrangement joins TRBV5-1 to TRBJ2-5; unclear D gene. The V end was cut by 4 bases, the J end by 3 bases, with 25 bases between. The CDR3 length is 18 residues. Per germline, CDR1 SGHRS and CDR2 YFSETQ.

The CDR3 region is CASSLTDSNYGYTF. The DNA for the CDR3 is TGTGCCAGCAGTTTGACAGATTCTAACTATGGCTACACCTTC. This rearrangement joins TRBV27 to TRBJ1-2, with D possibly matching TRBD1 (5 bases). The germline CDR1 and CDR2 sequences are MNHEY and SMNVEV (reference sequence). CDR3 size: 14 residues. V was trimmed by 3 bases and J by 0 bases, leaving 8 bases between them.

CDR3 coding DNA: TGTGCCAGTAGTATACGGACTAGCGGGATCCCGGCCCAGTACTTC. It codes for CASSIRTSGIPAQYF. The chain has TRBV19 and TRBJ2-5; 12 bases are a match to TRBD2. Germline CDR1 reads LNHDA; CDR2 reads SQIVND (reference sequence). The CDR3 has 15 amino acids. V gave up 2 bases and J gave up 9 bases; unmatched junction bases: 7. The variable domain in full, with the rest retrieved from reference TRBV19 and TRBJ2-5, is DGGITQSPKYLFRKEGQNVTLSCEQNLNHDAMYWYRQDPGQGLRLIYYSQIVNDFQKGDIAEGYSVSREKKESFPLTVTSAQKNPTAFYLCASSIRTSGIPAQYFGPGTRLLVL.

The CDR3 region is CASRPALAGAYEQYF. CDR3 nucleotide sequence: TGTGCCAGCAGACCAGCACTAGCGGGTGCCTACGAGCAGTACTTC. The chain carries TRBV27 and TRBJ2-7; 9 nucleotides line up with TRBD2. Germline assignment: CDR1 MNHEY and CDR2 SMNVEV (reference sequence). There are 15 residues in the CDR3. V shed 6 bases, J shed 2 bases, and the junction held 8 bases outside the gene matches.

The chain recombines TRBV6-5 with TRBJ2-1, with a tentative D call TRBD1 (6 bases). The ends were cut back, 5 bases at V and 4 bases at J, with 15 bases in the middle. The CDR3 runs 15 residues. Germline V lookup: CDR1 MNHEY, CDR2 SVGAGI. CDR3 sequence: CASSKTGAMYNEQFF. Here the CDR3 DNA reads TGTGCCAGCAGTAAGACAGGCGCCATGTACAATGAGCAGTTCTTC.

This clone was seen once. The chain couples TRBV18 to TRBJ1-5; D not certain. This CDR3 comprises 14 residues. Trimming took off 3 bases at V and 1 base at J, with 7 bases between the two ends. Germline-derived CDR1 and CDR2 are KGHSH and LQKENI. As DNA, the CDR3 is TGTGCCAGCTCACCGTCTGAGAGCAATCAGCCCCAGCATTTT. Encoded protein: CASSPSESNQPQHF. The full variable domain, rest sourced from reference TRBV18 and TRBJ1-5, is NAGVMQNPRHLVRRRGQEARLRCSPMKGHSHVYWYRQLPEEGLKFMVYLQKENIIDESGMPKERFSAEFPKEGPSILRIQQVVRGDSAAYFCASSPSESNQPQHFGDGTRLSIL.

This clone was seen more than once but under ten times. The chain links TRBV2 to TRBJ2-1; tentatively, D is TRBD2 (6 bases). Trimming removed 1 base from V and 6 bases from J, with 7 bases in between. Germline CDR1 and CDR2: SNHLY and FYNNEI. This CDR3 is built from 13 residues. CDR3 in DNA: TGTGCCAGCAGTGAAGGACTAGTCAATGAGCAGTTCTTC. It translates to CASSEGLVNEQFF. The full variable domain, with the rest looked up from reference TRBV2 and TRBJ2-1, is EPEVTQTPSHQVTQMGQEVILRCVPISNHLYFYWYRQILGQKVEFLVSFYNNEISEKSEIFDDQFSVERPDGSNFTLKIRSTKLEDSAMYFCASSEGLVNEQFFGPGTRLTVL.

This clone has more than one count but fewer than ten. The V gene is TRBV27, the J gene TRBJ2-7; 9 bases are shared with TRBD1. CDR1 is MNHEY and CDR2 is SMNVEV in the germline V gene (reference sequence). This CDR3 spans 15 amino acids. J gave up 2 bases and V 2 bases, and 4 bases lay outside the gene matches. The CDR3 protein is CASSLPGQGTYEQYF. Here the CDR3 DNA reads TGTGCCAGCAGTTTACCGGGACAGGGAACCTACGAGCAGTACTTC.

The rearrangement uses TRBV5-1 and TRBJ2-1, with D hard to call. Trimming shortened V by 0 bases and J by 0 bases, and 10 bases separated the two germline ends. Germline CDR1 reads SGHRS; CDR2 reads YFSETQ. CDR3 length: 16 amino acids. The chain's CDR3 is CASSLDLAVSYNEQFF. DNA of the CDR3: TGCGCCAGCAGCTTGGATTTAGCCGTCTCCTACAATGAGCAGTTCTTC.